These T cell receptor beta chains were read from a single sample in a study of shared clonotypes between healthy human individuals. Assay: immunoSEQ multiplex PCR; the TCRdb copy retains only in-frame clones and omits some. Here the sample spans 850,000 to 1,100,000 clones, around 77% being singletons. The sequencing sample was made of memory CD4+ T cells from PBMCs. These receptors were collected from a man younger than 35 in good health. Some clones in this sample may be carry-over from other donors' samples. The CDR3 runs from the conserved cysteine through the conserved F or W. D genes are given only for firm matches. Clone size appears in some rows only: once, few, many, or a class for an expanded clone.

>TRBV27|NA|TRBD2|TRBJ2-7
CASKLGTSGTYEQYF
TGTGCCAGCAAACTTGGGACTAGCGGAACCTACGAGCAGTACTTC
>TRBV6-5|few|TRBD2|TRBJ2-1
CASRLRAGGFDEQFF
TGTGCCAGCAGGCTTAGAGCGGGAGGTTTTGATGAGCAGTTCTTC
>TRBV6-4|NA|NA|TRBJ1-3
CASSDRRGAFPGNTIYF
TGTGCCAGCAGTGACCGTCGCGGCGCTTTTCCTGGAAACACCATATATTTT
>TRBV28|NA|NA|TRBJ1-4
CATTGGLNEKLFF
TGTGCCACCACGGGGGGTCTTAATGAAAAACTGTTTTTT
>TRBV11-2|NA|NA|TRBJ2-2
CASSRNQGELFF
TGTGCCAGCAGCCGGAATCAAGGGGAGCTGTTTTTT
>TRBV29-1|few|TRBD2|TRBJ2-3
CSVEGGRDADTQYF
TGCAGCGTTGAGGGCGGGAGGGACGCAGATACGCAGTATTTT
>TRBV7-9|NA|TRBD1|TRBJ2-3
CASSSGTGNTDTQYF
TGTGCCAGCAGCTCCGGGACAGGCAACACAGATACGCAGTATTTT
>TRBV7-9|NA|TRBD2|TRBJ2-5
CASSTRRGTSGLQETQYF
TGTGCCAGCAGCACCCGCCGGGGGACTAGCGGGCTCCAAGAGACCCAGTACTTC
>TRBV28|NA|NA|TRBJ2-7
CASSPQGIQNYEQYF
TGTGCCAGCAGTCCGCAGGGCATTCAGAACTACGAGCAGTACTTC
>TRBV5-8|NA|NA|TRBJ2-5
CASSLGGQGLNQETQYF
TGTGCCAGCAGCCTGGGGGGGCAGGGTCTAAACCAAGAGACCCAGTACTTC
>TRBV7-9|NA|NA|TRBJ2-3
CASSSSLATSTDTQYF
TGTGCCAGCAGCAGCTCCCTAGCCACTAGCACAGATACGCAGTATTTT
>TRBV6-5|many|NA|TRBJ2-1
CASRYHEQFF
TGTGCCAGCAGGTACCATGAGCAGTTCTTC
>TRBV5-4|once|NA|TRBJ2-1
CASSLVPDNEQFF
TGTGCCAGCAGCTTGGTACCAGACAATGAGCAGTTCTTC
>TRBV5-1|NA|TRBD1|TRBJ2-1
CASSFRGPTTNEQFF
TGCGCCAGCAGCTTCAGGGGGCCGACGACGAATGAGCAGTTCTTC
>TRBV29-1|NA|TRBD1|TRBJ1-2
CSVARSRDRGQDGYTF
TGCAGCGTTGCAAGGAGCCGGGACAGGGGCCAAGATGGCTACACCTTC
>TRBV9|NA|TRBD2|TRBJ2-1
CASSGTSNLRYNEQFF
TGTGCCAGCAGCGGGACTAGTAACTTGCGTTACAATGAGCAGTTCTTC
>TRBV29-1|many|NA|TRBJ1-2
CSVDGQYGYTF
TGCAGCGTTGACGGTCAGTATGGCTACACCTTC
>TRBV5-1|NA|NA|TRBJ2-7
CASSFTGHLSYEQYF
TGCGCCAGCAGCTTCACGGGACACCTTTCCTACGAGCAGTACTTC
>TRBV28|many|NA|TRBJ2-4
CASTTVAKNIQYF
TGTGCCAGCACGACTGTAGCCAAAAACATTCAGTACTTC
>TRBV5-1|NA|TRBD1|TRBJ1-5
CTSSLDGQGGNQPQHF
TGCACCAGCAGCTTGGACGGACAGGGCGGCAATCAGCCCCAGCATTTT
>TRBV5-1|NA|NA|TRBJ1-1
CASSPQGPRGGGTEAFF
TGCGCCAGCAGCCCCCAGGGCCCCAGAGGGGGGGGAACTGAAGCTTTCTTT
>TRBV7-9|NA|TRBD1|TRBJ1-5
CASSFGTDRPQHF
TGTGCCAGCAGCTTCGGGACAGACCGGCCCCAGCATTTT
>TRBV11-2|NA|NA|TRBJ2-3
CASSSDRFTDTQYF
TGTGCCAGCAGCTCGGACCGGTTCACAGATACGCAGTATTTT
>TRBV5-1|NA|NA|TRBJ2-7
CASSLASSLEQYF
TGCGCCAGCAGCTTGGCCAGCTCCCTCGAGCAGTACTTC
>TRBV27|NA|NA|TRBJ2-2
CASSFLRERVGELFF
TGTGCCAGCAGCTTCTTACGGGAGCGGGTCGGGGAGCTGTTTTTT
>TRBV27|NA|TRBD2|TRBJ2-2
CASSVYSGRPRNTGELFF
TGTGCCAGCAGTGTTTATAGCGGGAGGCCTAGGAACACCGGGGAGCTGTTTTTT
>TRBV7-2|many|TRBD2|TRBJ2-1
CASSINGLAGGYNEQFF
TGTGCCAGCAGCATAAACGGACTAGCGGGAGGCTACAATGAGCAGTTCTTC
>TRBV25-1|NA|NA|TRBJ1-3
CASSDWGGAGNTIYF
TGTGCCAGCAGTGATTGGGGGGGTGCTGGAAACACCATATATTTT
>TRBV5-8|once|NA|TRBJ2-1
CASVIWMEPGYNEQFF
TGTGCCAGCGTCATCTGGATGGAGCCCGGCTACAATGAGCAGTTCTTC
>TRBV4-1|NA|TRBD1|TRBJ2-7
CASSLQGAYSYEQYF
TGCGCCAGCAGCCTACAGGGGGCTTACTCCTACGAGCAGTACTTC
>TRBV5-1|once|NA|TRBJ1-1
CASSLPSMNTEAFF
TGCGCCAGCAGCTTGCCCAGCATGAACACTGAAGCTTTCTTT
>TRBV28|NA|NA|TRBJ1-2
CASSQVSGDYGYTF
TGTGCCAGCAGCCAGGTCTCGGGCGACTATGGCTACACCTTC
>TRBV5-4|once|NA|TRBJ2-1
CASSFDQGSGNEQFF
TGTGCCAGCAGCTTTGATCAGGGTTCTGGCAATGAGCAGTTCTTC
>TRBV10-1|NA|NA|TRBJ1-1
CASSESRNTEAFF
TGCGCCAGCAGTGAGTCGAGGAACACTGAAGCTTTCTTT
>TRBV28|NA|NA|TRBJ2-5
CASSWIGGLETQYF
TGTGCCAGCAGTTGGATTGGGGGTTTGGAGACCCAGTACTTC
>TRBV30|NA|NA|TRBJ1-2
CPNYGYTF
TGTCCTAACTATGGCTACACCTTC
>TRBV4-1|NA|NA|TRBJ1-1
CASSQDRGSINTEAFF
TGCGCCAGCAGCCAAGATCGGGGGTCAATCAACACTGAAGCTTTCTTT
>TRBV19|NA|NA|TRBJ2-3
CASSPGLGLDTQYF
TGTGCCAGTAGTCCAGGATTAGGGTTGGATACGCAGTATTTT
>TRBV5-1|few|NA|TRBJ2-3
CASRRSGSSTDTQYF
TGCGCCAGCAGGCGTAGCGGTTCTAGCACAGATACGCAGTATTTT
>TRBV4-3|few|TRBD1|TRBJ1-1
CASTRDRNTEAFF
TGCGCCAGCACGCGGGACAGAAATACTGAAGCTTTCTTT
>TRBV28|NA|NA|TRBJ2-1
CATQHGRGSYNEQFF
TGTGCCACCCAGCACGGCCGGGGGTCCTACAATGAGCAGTTCTTC
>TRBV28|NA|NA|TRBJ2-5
CASGDPQETQYF
TGTGCCAGCGGGGACCCCCAAGAGACCCAGTACTTC
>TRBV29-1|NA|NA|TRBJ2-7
CSVGQESSYEQYF
TGCAGCGTTGGACAGGAGAGCTCCTACGAGCAGTACTTC
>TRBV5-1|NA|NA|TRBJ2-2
CASSEELVPGELFF
TGCGCCAGCAGCGAGGAATTAGTTCCCGGGGAGCTGTTTTTT
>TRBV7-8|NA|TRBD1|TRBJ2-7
CASSSYRGDYEQYF
TGTGCCAGCAGCTCATACAGGGGGGACTACGAGCAGTACTTC
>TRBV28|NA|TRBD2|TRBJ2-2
CASSLHRLGGRSTGELFF
TGTGCCAGCAGTCTTCACAGGCTTGGCGGGAGGAGCACCGGGGAGCTGTTTTTT
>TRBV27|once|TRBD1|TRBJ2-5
CASSLHRGHQETQYF
TGTGCCAGCAGTCTGCACAGGGGGCACCAAGAGACCCAGTACTTC
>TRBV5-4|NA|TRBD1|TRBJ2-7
CASSSGQGSYEQYF
TGTGCCAGCAGCTCGGGACAGGGGAGTTACGAGCAGTACTTC
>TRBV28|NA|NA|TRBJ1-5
CASSLTQGRASNQPQHF
TGTGCCAGCAGTTTAACCCAGGGCCGCGCGAGCAATCAGCCCCAGCATTTT
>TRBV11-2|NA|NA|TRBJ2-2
CASSPSGLWTGELFF
TGTGCCAGCAGCCCCTCGGGACTCTGGACCGGGGAGCTGTTTTTT
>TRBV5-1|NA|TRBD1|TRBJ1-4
CASSDGQVLNEKLFF
TGCGCCAGCAGCGACGGACAGGTGCTTAATGAAAAACTGTTTTTT
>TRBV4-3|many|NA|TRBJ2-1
CASSQDSNPPRTYNEQFF
TGCGCCAGCAGCCAAGATAGTAACCCGCCGAGGACCTACAATGAGCAGTTCTTC
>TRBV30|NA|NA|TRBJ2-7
CAWSGDNSYEQYF
TGTGCCTGGAGTGGGGACAACTCCTACGAGCAGTACTTC
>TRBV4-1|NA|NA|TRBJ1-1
CASSQEGANTEAFF
TGCGCCAGCAGCCAAGAGGGTGCGAACACTGAAGCTTTCTTT
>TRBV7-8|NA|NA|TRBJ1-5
CASSFSGNQPQHF
TGTGCCAGCAGCTTCTCAGGGAATCAGCCCCAGCATTTT